This entry lists 15 T cell receptor beta chains sequenced from one sample in a study of breast tumors, draining lymph nodes, adjacent tissues. Axillary draining lymph nodes of breast cancer patients supplied the node samples. TCRdb redid the calling of the multiplex PCR reads with MiXCR, one entry per CDR3 protein. Of roughly 220,000 distinct CDR3 sequences in the sample, 34% were seen once. Source material: axillary lymph node tissue. These receptors were taken from a female donor with breast cancer. Some clones in this sample may be carry-over from other donors' samples.

Notes on this clonotype: This likely comes from a read error, as the CDR3 has no conserved phenylalanine or tryptophan at its end. This chain links TRBV7-2 with TRBJ2-7, with 8 bases identical to TRBD1. V was clipped by 5 bases and J by 5 bases; unmatched bases: 8. Germline V gives CDR1 SGHTA, CDR2 FQGNSA. This CDR3 spans 14 amino acids. CDR3 in amino acids: CASSPYRGDNEQYH. CDR3 nucleotides: TGTGCCAGCAGCCCCTACAGGGGGGACAACGAGCAGTACCAC.

The chain uses TRBV24-1 and TRBJ2-7; D possibly corresponds to TRBD1 (5 bases). CDR1 and CDR2 from the germline V gene are KGHDR and SFDVKD. V was shortened by 7 bases and J by 5 bases, with 14 bases between the two germline ends. CDR3 length equals 13 residues. CDR3 residues: CATRPTVGNEQYF. DNA of the CDR3: TGTGCCACCAGACCGACAGTCGGCAACGAGCAGTACTTC.

This clonotype occurred a few times. This may arise from a read error, as a much more abundant clone is one base away. This chain joins TRBV7-2 and TRBJ2-6; a possible D gene is TRBD2 (7 bases). Germline V gene lookup returns CDR1 SGHTA and CDR2 FQGNSA. The CDR3 spans 19 residues. For the CDR3, the DNA is TGTGCCAGCAGGCCCCCAGGGGCTAGCGGTGCCGCTGGGCCCAACGTCCTGACTTTC. Translating it yields CASRPPGASGAAGPNVLTF.

This clonotype was seen at least ten times. The chain combines TRBV6-5 with TRBJ2-5; 7 positions match TRBD2. Germline loops: CDR1 MNHEY, CDR2 SVGAGI. CDR3 size: 15 residues. The J segment lost 4 bases and the V segment lost 6 bases, leaving 11 bases of the junction unmatched. The CDR3 here is CASSSGAGLRETQYF. CDR3 DNA sequence: TGTGCCAGCAGCAGCGGAGCGGGGTTACGAGAGACCCAGTACTTC.

This clonotype came up many times. The chain carries TRBV10-1 and TRBJ2-3, with D uncertain. V gave up 4 bases and J gave up 2 bases, with 7 bases separating them. Per germline, CDR1 WNHNN and CDR2 SYGVQD (reference sequence). The CDR3 runs to 13 residues. The CDR3 here is CASSAAATDTQYF. The CDR3 DNA follows: TGCGCCAGCAGTGCCGCGGCCACAGATACGCAGTATTTT.

Turning to this clonotype: Relative to the germline gene, one junction end is altered; a read error may explain this. V and J are TRBV7-8 and TRBJ2-5; no reliable D call. CDR3 length: 12 amino acids. The germline V gene has CDR1 SGHVS and CDR2 FQNEAQ. The CDR3 nucleotides are TGTGCCAGCAGCCGTATCTTCGAGACCCACTACTTC. Translating gives CASSRIFETHYF.

This clonotype was counted ten times or more. CDR3: CASSPMVSGELFF. CDR3 nucleotides: TGTGCCAGCAGCCCCATGGTGTCCGGGGAGCTGTTTTTT. The J gene is TRBJ2-2, the V gene TRBV3-2. TRBV3-2 is a listed pseudogene. This CDR3 spans 13 amino acids.

This clonotype was found many times. The chain links TRBV7-2 to TRBJ1-2; 8 nucleotides line up with TRBD1. CDR1 is SGHTA, CDR2 FQGNSA, per germline. After removal of 4 bases from V and 5 bases from J, the junction contained 9 bases not matched to a gene. This CDR3 contains 15 residues. CDR3 sequence: CASSSQGAREYGYTF. The CDR3 DNA sequence: TGTGCCAGCAGCTCCCAGGGGGCGAGGGAATATGGCTACACCTTC.

This clonotype was recorded at least ten times. The rearrangement uses TRBV5-1 and TRBJ2-3; 8 bases match TRBD2. J gave up 0 bases and V 1 base, and 10 bases lay outside the gene matches. CDR3 length: 18 residues. In germline, CDR1 is SGHRS, CDR2 YFSETQ. CDR3 residues: CASSLSAGVTSSTDTQYF. For the CDR3, the DNA is TGCGCCAGCAGCTTGTCAGCGGGGGTTACTTCTAGCACAGATACGCAGTATTTT.

The chain combines TRBV6-4 with TRBJ2-3, with TRBD2 matching over 11 bases. The CDR3 runs 18 residues. Germline assignment: CDR1 MRHNA and CDR2 SNTAGT. The V gene end was trimmed by 5 bases and the J gene end by 2 bases; junction bases not matched to a gene: 12. The CDR3 is CASSYRTGLAVLTDTQYF. The CDR3 region has the DNA TGTGCCAGCAGTTACCGTACGGGACTAGCGGTTCTCACAGATACGCAGTATTTT.

This clonotype has a single count. This chain uses TRBV28 with TRBJ1-5, with TRBD1 matching over 9 bases. Losses at the gene ends were 9 bases for V and 2 bases for J; bases not matched to a gene: 5. Per the germline V gene, CDR1 is MDHEN and CDR2 is SYDVKM. This CDR3 comprises 14 residues. This CDR3 is CASEGQGRNQPQHF. CDR3 nucleotide sequence: TGTGCCAGTGAGGGACAGGGTCGCAATCAGCCCCAGCATTTT.

This clonotype showed up many times. This chain joins TRBV12-3 or TRBV12-4 and TRBJ2-1; D gene ambiguous. V was cut by 6 bases and J by 7 bases, with 19 bases left in between. The CDR3 loop spans 15 amino acids. The CDR3 is CASSHLRGWNNEQFF. CDR3 bases: TGTGCCAGCAGCCATTTGAGAGGTTGGAATAATGAGCAGTTCTTC.

Worth noting for this clonotype: A much larger clone lies a single base off, so this may be a read error. This chain joins TRBV5-6 and TRBJ1-2; TRBD1 is a possible D gene (5 bases). V lost 4 bases to trimming and J lost 7 bases, with 14 bases between them. CDR3 length equals 13 residues. Germline assignment: CDR1 SGHDT and CDR2 YYEEEE. CDR3 coding DNA: TGTGCCAGCAGCCGAGGAGGGGCTTCTGGCTACACCTTC. Amino acids: CASSRGGASGYTF.

This clonotype was counted between two and nine times. This chain connects TRBV5-8 to TRBJ2-7; 9 bases match TRBD2. The ends lost 4 bases at V and 3 bases at J; junction bases unmatched: 8. The CDR3 has 15 residues. Germline V gene data show CDR1 as SGHTS and CDR2 as YDEGEE. The DNA of the CDR3 is TGTGCCAGCAGCCGGGGTAGCGGGAGCGGCTACGAGCAGTACTTC. Residues: CASSRGSGSGYEQYF.

About this clonotype: This could be a read error, since a much larger clone is one nucleotide away. The V call is TRBV20-1, the J call TRBJ1-2, with D uncertain. Germline V gene sequence: CDR1 DFQATT, CDR2 SNEGSKA (reference sequence). The ends were cut back, 4 bases at V and 7 bases at J, with 19 bases in the middle. This CDR3 contains 14 residues. In DNA form, the CDR3 reads TGCAGTGCTAACCCCAATGGAGGGATCTCTGGCTACACCTTC. Its protein product is CSANPNGGISGYTF.